This record looks at one T cell receptor (beta chain) sequence and its context. As yet, its antigen is unknown. Droplet-based sequencing used CSF cells sorted as live with a live/dead marker. The data originate from a study of CD8 T cells in cerebrospinal fluid in Alzheimer's disease. Points from the study as a whole: No causal link between EBV and Alzheimer's follows from EBV-specific cerebrospinal fluid TCRs, authors warned. Alzheimer's patients were not enriched for EBV-specific clones, which were not the most expanded.

Germline CDR1 is DFQATT and CDR2 is SNEGSKA (reference sequence). The CDR3 has 16 amino acids. Profiling of CSF cells used 10X single-cell V(D)J plus 5' expression. After re-calling the 10x single-cell sequencing reads, TCRdb lists one entry per CDR3 protein, DNA absent. The specimen's table records over a thousand distinct CDR3 sequences. The V call is TRBV20-1, the J call TRBJ2-2; TCRdb's D call, TRBD2, is unchecked because there is no DNA. Sequenced: cerebrospinal fluid. This sequence originates from a human donor with mild cognitive impairment. CDR3 protein: CSAIGLAGGRTGELFF.